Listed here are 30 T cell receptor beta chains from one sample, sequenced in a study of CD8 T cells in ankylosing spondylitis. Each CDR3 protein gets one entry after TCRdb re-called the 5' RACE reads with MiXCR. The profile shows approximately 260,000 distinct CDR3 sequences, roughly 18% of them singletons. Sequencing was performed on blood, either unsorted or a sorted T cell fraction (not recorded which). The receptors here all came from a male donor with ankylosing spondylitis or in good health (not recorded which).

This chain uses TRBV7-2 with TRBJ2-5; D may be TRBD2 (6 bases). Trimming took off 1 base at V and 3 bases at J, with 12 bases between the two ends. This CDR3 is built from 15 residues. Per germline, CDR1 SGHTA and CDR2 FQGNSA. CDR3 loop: CASSLGLALKETQYF. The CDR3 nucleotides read TGTGCCAGCAGCTTAGGCCTAGCGCTAAAAGAGACCCAGTACTTC.

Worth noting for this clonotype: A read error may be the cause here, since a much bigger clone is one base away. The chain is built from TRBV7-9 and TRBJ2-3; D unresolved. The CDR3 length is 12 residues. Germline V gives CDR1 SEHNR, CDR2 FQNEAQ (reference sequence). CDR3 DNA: TGTGTCAGCAGCTACAGTGCAGATACGCAGTATTTT. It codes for CVSSYSADTQYF.

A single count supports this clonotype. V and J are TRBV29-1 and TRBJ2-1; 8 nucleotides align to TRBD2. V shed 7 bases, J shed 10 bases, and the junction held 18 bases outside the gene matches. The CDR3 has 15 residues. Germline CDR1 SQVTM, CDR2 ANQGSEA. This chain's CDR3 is CSGRGQREILWEQFF. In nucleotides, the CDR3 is TGCAGCGGTCGAGGTCAGCGGGAGATCTTATGGGAGCAGTTCTTC.

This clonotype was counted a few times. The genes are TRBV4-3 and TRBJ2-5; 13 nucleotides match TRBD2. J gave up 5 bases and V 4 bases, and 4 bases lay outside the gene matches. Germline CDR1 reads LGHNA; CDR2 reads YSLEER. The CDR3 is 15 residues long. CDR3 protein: CASSRGTSGTETQYF. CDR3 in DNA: TGCGCCAGCAGCCGAGGGACTAGCGGGACTGAGACCCAGTACTTC.

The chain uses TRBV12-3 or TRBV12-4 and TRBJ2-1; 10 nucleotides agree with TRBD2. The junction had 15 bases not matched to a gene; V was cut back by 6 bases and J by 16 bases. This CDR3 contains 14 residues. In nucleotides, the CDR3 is TGTGCCAGCAGCCCCTCCTGGCTAGCGGGAGAAAAATTCTTC. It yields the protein CASSPSWLAGEKFF.

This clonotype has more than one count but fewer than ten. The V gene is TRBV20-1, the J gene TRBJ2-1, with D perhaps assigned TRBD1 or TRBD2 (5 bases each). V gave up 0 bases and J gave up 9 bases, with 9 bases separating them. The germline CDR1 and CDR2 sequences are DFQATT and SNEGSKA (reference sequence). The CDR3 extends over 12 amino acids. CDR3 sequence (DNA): TGCAGTGCTAGAGAGCGTGGGGGTGAGCAGTTCTTC. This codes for CSARERGGEQFF.

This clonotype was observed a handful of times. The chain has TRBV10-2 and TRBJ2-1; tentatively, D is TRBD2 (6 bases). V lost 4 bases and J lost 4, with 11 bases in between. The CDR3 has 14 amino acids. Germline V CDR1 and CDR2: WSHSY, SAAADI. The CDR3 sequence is CASSGLDFYNEQFF. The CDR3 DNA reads TGCGCCAGCAGTGGACTAGATTTTTACAATGAGCAGTTCTTC.

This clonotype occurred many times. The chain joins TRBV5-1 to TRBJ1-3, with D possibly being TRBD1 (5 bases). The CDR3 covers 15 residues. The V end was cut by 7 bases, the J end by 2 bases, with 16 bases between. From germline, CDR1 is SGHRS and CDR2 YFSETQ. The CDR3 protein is CASSAGNLTGNTIYF. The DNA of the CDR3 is TGCGCCAGCTCGGCAGGGAACCTAACTGGAAACACCATATATTTT.

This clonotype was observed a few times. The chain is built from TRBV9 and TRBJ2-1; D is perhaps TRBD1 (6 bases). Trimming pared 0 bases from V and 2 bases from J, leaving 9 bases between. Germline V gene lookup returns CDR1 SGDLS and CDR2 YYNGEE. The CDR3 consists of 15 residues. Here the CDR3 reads CASSVAGTPYNEQFF. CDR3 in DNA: TGTGCCAGCAGCGTAGCTGGGACACCCTACAATGAGCAGTTCTTC.

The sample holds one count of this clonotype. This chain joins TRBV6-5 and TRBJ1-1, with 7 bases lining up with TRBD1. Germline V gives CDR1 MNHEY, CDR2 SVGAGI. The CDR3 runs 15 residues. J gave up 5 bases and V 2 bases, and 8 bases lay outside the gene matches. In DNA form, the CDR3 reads TGTGCCAGCAGTTACACAACAGGGGTTCTTACTGAAGCTTTCTTT. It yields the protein CASSYTTGVLTEAFF.

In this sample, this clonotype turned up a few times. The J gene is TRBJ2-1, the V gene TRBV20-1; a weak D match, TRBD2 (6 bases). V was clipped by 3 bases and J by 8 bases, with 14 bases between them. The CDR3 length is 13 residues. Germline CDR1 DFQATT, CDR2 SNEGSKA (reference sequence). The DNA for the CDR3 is TGCAGTGCTAGGGACTATTCCCTCGATGAGCAGTTCTTC. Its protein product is CSARDYSLDEQFF.

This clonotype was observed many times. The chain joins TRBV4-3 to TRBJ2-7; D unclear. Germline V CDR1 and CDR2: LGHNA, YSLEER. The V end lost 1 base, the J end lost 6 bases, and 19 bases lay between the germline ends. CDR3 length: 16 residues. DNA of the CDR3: TGCGCCAGCAGCCAAGGATCGGGCAGACCAGCTTCCGAGCAGTACTTC. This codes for CASSQGSGRPASEQYF.

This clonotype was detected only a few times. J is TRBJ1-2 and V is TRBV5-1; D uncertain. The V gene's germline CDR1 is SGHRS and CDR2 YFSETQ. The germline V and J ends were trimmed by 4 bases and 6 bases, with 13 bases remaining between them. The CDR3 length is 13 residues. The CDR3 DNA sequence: TGCGCCAGCAGCATTTCCGGGAACGATGGCTACACCTTC. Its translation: CASSISGNDGYTF.

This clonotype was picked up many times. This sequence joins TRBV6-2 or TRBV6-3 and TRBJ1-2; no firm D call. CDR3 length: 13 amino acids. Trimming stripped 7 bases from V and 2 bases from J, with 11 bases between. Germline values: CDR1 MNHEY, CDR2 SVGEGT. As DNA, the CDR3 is TGTGCCAGCACCGTACAGAGGAACTATGGCTACACCTTC. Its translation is CASTVQRNYGYTF.

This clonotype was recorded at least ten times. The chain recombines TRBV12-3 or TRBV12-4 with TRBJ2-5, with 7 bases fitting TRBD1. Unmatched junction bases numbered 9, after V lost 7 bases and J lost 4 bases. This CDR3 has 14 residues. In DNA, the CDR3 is TGTGCCAGCAACGACAGGGCGGTCGGAGAGACCCAGTACTTC. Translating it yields CASNDRAVGETQYF.

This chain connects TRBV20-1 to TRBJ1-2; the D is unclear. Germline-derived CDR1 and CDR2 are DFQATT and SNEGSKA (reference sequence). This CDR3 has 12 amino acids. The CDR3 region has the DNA TGCAAGCCGGACGTGGGCAGCTATGGCTACACCTTC. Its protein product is CKPDVGSYGYTF.

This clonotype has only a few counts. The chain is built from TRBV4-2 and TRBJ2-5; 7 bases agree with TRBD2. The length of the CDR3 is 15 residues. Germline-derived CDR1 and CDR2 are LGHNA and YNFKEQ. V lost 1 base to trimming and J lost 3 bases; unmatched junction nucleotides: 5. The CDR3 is CASSQAPSGEETQYF. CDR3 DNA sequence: TGTGCCAGCAGCCAAGCCCCTAGCGGAGAAGAGACCCAGTACTTC.

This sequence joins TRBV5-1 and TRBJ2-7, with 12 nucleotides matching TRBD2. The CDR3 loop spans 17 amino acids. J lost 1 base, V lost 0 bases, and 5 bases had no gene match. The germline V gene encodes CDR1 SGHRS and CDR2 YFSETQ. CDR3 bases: TGCGCCAGCAGCTTGGGCCGGACTAGCGGGGAATCCTACGAGCAGTACTTC. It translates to CASSLGRTSGESYEQYF. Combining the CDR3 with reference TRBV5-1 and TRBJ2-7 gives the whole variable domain KAGVTQTPRYLIKTRGQQVTLSCSPISGHRSVSWYQQTPGQGLQFLFEYFSETQRNKGNFPGRFSGRQFSNSRSEMNVSTLELGDSALYLCASSLGRTSGESYEQYFGPGTRLTVT.

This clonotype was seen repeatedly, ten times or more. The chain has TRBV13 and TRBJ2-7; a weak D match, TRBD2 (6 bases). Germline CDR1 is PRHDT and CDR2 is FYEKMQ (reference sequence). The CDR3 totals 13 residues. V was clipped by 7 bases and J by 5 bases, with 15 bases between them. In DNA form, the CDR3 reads TGTGCCAGCAATCGGGGGAGCAGGGACGAGCAGTACTTC. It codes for CASNRGSRDEQYF.

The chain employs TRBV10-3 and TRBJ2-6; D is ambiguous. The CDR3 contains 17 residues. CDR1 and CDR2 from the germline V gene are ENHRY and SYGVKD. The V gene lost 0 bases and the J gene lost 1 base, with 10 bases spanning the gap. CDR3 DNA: TGTGCCATCAGTGAGTCGAGTGTAGGGTCTGGGGCCAACGTCCTGACTTTC. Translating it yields CAISESSVGSGANVLTF.

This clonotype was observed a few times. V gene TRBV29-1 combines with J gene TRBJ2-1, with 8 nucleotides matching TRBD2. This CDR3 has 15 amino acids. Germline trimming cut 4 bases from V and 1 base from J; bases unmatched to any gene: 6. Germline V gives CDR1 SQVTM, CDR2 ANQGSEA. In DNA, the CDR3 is TGCAGCGTTGCTCCCGGGAGGGATTCCTACAATGAGCAGTTCTTC. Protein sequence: CSVAPGRDSYNEQFF.

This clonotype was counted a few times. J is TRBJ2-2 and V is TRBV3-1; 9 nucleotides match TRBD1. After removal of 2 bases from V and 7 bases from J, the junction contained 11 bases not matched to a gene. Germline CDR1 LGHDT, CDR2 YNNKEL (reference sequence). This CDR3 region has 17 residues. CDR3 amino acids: CASSQPEDRGLIGELFF. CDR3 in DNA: TGTGCCAGCAGCCAACCTGAGGACAGGGGCTTAATCGGGGAGCTGTTTTTT.

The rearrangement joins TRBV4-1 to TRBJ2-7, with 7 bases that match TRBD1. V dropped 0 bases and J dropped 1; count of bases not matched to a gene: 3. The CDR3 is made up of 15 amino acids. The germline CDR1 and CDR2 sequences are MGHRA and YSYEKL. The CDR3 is CASSQETGKSYEQYF. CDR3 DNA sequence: TGCGCCAGCAGCCAAGAGACAGGGAAGTCCTACGAGCAGTACTTC.

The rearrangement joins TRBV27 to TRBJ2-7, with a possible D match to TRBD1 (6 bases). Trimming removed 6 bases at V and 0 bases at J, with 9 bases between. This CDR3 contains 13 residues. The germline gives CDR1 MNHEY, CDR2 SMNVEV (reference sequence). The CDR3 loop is CASRDSTSYEQYF. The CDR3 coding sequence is TGTGCCAGCAGGGACAGTACCTCCTACGAGCAGTACTTC.

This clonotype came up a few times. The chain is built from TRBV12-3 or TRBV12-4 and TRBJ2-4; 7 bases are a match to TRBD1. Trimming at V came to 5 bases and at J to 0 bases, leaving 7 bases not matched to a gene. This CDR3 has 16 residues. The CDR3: CASSPTGLLAKNIQYF. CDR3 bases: TGTGCCAGCAGTCCGACAGGGCTCCTAGCCAAAAACATTCAGTACTTC.

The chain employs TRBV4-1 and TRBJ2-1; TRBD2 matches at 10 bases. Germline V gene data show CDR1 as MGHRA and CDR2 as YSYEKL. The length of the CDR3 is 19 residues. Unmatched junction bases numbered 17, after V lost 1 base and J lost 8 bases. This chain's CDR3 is CASSQGYASGRIGSDEQFF. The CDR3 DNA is TGCGCCAGCAGCCAAGGATATGCTAGCGGGAGAATAGGTTCGGATGAGCAGTTCTTC.

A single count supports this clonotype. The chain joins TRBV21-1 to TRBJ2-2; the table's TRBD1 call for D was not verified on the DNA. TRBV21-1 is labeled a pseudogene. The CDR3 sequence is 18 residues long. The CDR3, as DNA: TGTGCCAGCAGCAAATACAGGGAAGAACAGTCTTTCGGTGGGGAGCTGTTTTTT. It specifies CASSKYREEQSFGGELFF.

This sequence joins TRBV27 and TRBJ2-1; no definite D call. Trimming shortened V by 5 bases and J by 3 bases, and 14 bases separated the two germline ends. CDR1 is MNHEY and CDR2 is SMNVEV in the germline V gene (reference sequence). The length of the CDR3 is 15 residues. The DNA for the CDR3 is TGTGCCAGCAGTCTATTGGGCGGAATCTACAATGAGCAGTTCTTC. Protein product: CASSLLGGIYNEQFF.

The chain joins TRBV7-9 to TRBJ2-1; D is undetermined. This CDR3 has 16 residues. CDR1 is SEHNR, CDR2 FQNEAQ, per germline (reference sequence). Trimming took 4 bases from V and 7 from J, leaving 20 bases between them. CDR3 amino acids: CASSWAPGVVLNEQFF. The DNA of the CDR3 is TGTGCCAGCAGCTGGGCCCCCGGAGTTGTGTTAAATGAGCAGTTCTTC.

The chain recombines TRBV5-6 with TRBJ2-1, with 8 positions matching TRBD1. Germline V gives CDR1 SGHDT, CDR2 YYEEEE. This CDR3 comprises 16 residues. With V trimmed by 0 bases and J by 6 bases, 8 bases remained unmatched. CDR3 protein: CASSLASGQGRNEQFF. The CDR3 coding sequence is TGTGCCAGCAGCTTGGCGTCCGGACAGGGTCGCAATGAGCAGTTCTTC.